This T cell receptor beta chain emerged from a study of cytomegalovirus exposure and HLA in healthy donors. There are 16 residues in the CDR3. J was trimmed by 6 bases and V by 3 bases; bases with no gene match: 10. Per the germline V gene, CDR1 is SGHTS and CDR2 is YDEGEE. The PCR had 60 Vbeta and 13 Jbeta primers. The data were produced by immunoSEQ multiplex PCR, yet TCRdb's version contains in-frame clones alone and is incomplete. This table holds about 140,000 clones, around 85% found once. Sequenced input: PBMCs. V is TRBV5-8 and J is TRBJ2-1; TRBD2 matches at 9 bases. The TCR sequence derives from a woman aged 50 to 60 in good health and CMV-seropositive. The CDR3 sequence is CASSSFPGLASNEQFF. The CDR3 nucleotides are TGTGCCAGCAGCTCCTTTCCGGGACTAGCATCCAATGAGCAGTTCTTC.